Below, 13 T cell receptor beta chains from the same sample are listed, as sequenced in a study of early T cells in non-severe SARS-CoV-2 infection. TCRdb recomputed calls from the 5' RACE reads with MiXCR, one row per CDR3 protein. The sample carries about 67,000 distinct CDR3 sequences, roughly 10% recorded once. The sequencing input was whole blood. Receptor source: an adult who was a healthcare worker with PCR-confirmed SARS-CoV-2 infection or an uninfected control (not recorded which).

This clonotype has a count of ten or more. J is TRBJ2-5 and V is TRBV11-2; D is undetermined. Trimming stripped 6 bases from V and 5 bases from J, with 16 bases between. Germline-derived CDR1 and CDR2 are SGHAT and FQNNGV. The CDR3 loop spans 14 amino acids. The CDR3 sequence: CASSPRSMVETQYF. The DNA for the CDR3 is TGTGCCAGCAGTCCCAGGAGTATGGTGGAGACCCAGTACTTC.

The chain has TRBV20-1 and TRBJ2-1; TRBD2 matches 7 bases. The V segment lost 0 bases and the J segment 10 bases; nucleotides outside the gene matches: 3. The CDR3 is 12 amino acids. Germline V CDR1 and CDR2: DFQATT, SNEGSKA (reference sequence). The CDR3 DNA follows: TGCAGTGCTAGAGATCGGGGACTAGAGCAGTTCTTC. Protein: CSARDRGLEQFF.

The chain links TRBV10-1 to TRBJ2-5, with D possibly matching TRBD2 (6 bases). Germline CDR1 reads WNHNN; CDR2 reads SYGVQD (reference sequence). V was cut by 3 bases and J by 3 bases, with 8 bases left in between. The CDR3 contains 13 residues. The CDR3 nucleotides read TGCGCCAGCAGTGATTCGGGGGAAGAGACCCAGTACTTC. This gives the protein CASSDSGEETQYF.

This clonotype was observed at least ten times. V is TRBV21-1 and J is TRBJ1-1; the table gives TRBD1 as D, unverified against the DNA. TRBV21-1 is a pseudogene locus. The CDR3 length is 13 residues. CDR3 residues: CATTSSGRPEAFF. Here the CDR3 DNA reads TGTGCCACTACTTCTTCGGGGCGCCCTGAAGCTTTCTTT.

This clonotype appeared many times. The V gene is TRBV10-2, the J gene TRBJ1-1, with 10 bases lining up with TRBD1. J lost 5 bases, V lost 9 bases, and 12 bases had no gene match. CDR3 length: 15 residues. Looked up from germline, CDR1 is WSHSY and CDR2 is SAAADI. Here the CDR3 reads CARGTGDRGDTEAFF. For the CDR3, the DNA is TGCGCCAGGGGGACAGGGGATCGGGGTGATACTGAAGCTTTCTTT.

V usage is TRBV24-1 and J usage is TRBJ2-6; no reliable D call. The CDR3 loop spans 12 amino acids. The germline V and J ends were trimmed by 9 bases and 4 bases, with 6 bases remaining between them. Germline assignment: CDR1 KGHDR and CDR2 SFDVKD. The CDR3 sequence: CATSSGANVLTF. DNA for the CDR3: TGTGCCACCTCTTCGGGGGCCAACGTCCTGACTTTC.

The chain employs TRBV6-4 and TRBJ2-3, with D perhaps TRBD2 (6 bases). This CDR3 is 13 amino acids long. CDR1 is MRHNA, CDR2 SNTAGT, per germline. The ends were cut back, 6 bases at V and 1 base at J, with 8 bases in the middle. In DNA form, the CDR3 reads TGTGCCAGCAGCGAGCGGGGCACAGATACGCAGTATTTT. Protein sequence: CASSERGTDTQYF.

The chain has TRBV6-2 or TRBV6-3 and TRBJ2-7; 10 bases fit TRBD2. Looked up from germline, CDR1 is MNHEY and CDR2 is SVGEGT. V lost 5 bases and J lost 7; bases outside the gene matches: 5. The CDR3 runs to 13 residues. CDR3 region: CASSKLAGPEQYF. In DNA, the CDR3 is TGTGCCAGCAGTAAACTAGCGGGACCGGAGCAGTACTTC.

This clonotype came up many times. The V call is TRBV7-9, the J call TRBJ2-3; 7 bases match TRBD2. The CDR3 extends over 16 amino acids. The germline CDR1 and CDR2 sequences are SEHNR and FQNEAQ (reference sequence). The V and J ends lost 5 bases and 1 base, in that order; junction bases with no gene match: 9. The CDR3 protein is CASSRSAGVGTDTQYF. CDR3 sequence (DNA): TGTGCCAGCAGCCGTTCGGCGGGAGTGGGCACAGATACGCAGTATTTT.

This clonotype was observed a few times. The chain uses TRBV29-1 and TRBJ2-7; TRBD2 matches 10 bases. The CDR3 runs to 14 residues. The junction had 8 bases not matched to a gene; V was cut back by 6 bases and J by 3 bases. Germline V gene lookup returns CDR1 SQVTM and CDR2 ANQGSEA. The CDR3 region has the DNA TGCAGCGTCCGTCCCCTAGCGGGAGTCTACGAGCAGTACTTC. Its translation is CSVRPLAGVYEQYF.

The sample holds many counts of this clonotype. The chain employs TRBV9 and TRBJ1-1, with TRBD1 identical over 7 bases. This CDR3 is built from 15 residues. Per the germline V gene, CDR1 is SGDLS and CDR2 is YYNGEE. Unmatched junction bases numbered 6, after V lost 0 bases and J lost 4 bases. The CDR3 DNA reads as TGTGCCAGCAGCGTAGGACAGGGCGATAGCACTGAAGCTTTCTTT. Its protein is CASSVGQGDSTEAFF.

This clonotype was counted only a few times. V gene TRBV11-2 combines with J gene TRBJ2-5; TRBD1 might be the D (5 bases). The CDR3 is made up of 14 amino acids. V dropped 3 bases and J dropped 4 bases, with 12 bases sitting between them. CDR1 SGHAT and CDR2 FQNNGV come from the germline V gene. The CDR3 DNA reads TGTGCCAGCAGCTTTGCGACAGTGGGAGAGACCCAGTACTTC. Protein sequence: CASSFATVGETQYF. Full variable domain (remainder filled in from reference TRBV11-2 and TRBJ2-5): EAGVAQSPRYKIIEKRQSVAFWCNPISGHATLYWYQQILGQGPKLLIQFQNNGVVDDSQLPKDRFSAERLKGVDSTLKIQPAKLEDSAVYLCASSFATVGETQYFGPGTRLLVL.

This clonotype was seen ten or more times. The rearrangement joins TRBV6-5 to TRBJ1-1; tentatively, D is TRBD1 (6 bases). Germline V gene data show CDR1 as MNHEY and CDR2 as SVGAGI. V lost 5 bases and J 1 base, leaving 14 bases between the germline ends. The CDR3 has 15 residues. CDR3: CASSVDRTANTEAFF. CDR3 nucleotides: TGTGCCAGCAGTGTAGATAGGACAGCGAACACTGAAGCTTTCTTT.